A selection of T cell receptor beta chains follows, all from one sample in a study of T cell responses to AZD1222 COVID-19 vaccine. Clones were read by immunoSEQ multiplex PCR, and TCRdb kept only the in-frame ones, dropping some. The data show 60,000 to 70,000 clones, approximately 85% seen once. The sample was peripheral blood, taken on day 0 of AZD1222 vaccination. The receptors shown here come from an adult in good health. Each CDR3 is given without its conserved first and last residue. A D gene is named only where the DNA matches it firmly.

D gene,J gene,V gene,CDR3 protein
TRBD2,TRBJ2-3,TRBV7-9,ASRYIAGGLTDTQY
-,TRBJ1-4,TRBV12-3/TRBV12-4,ASSPPGGEKLF
-,TRBJ2-1,TRBV3-1/TRBV3-2,ASSTRSYNEQF
-,TRBJ1-3,TRBV5-1,ASSASGGSGNTIY
TRBD1,TRBJ1-2,TRBV5-1,ATPPAGQGGELNYGYT
-,TRBJ1-1,TRBV18,ASSPEGIRVNAEAF
-,TRBJ1-2,TRBV7-8,ASSSDIVGGGYT
-,TRBJ2-5,TRBV5-1,ASSLSGTTQETQY
TRBD2,TRBJ2-1,TRBV9,ASSPPGLLYNEQF
-,TRBJ1-4,TRBV3-1/TRBV3-2,ASSPSGNNEKLF
TRBD1,TRBJ2-7,TRBV3-1/TRBV3-2,ASSQDRGRRY
-,TRBJ1-2,TRBV10-3,AISVLAYYGYT
-,TRBJ1-1,TRBV7-9,ASSPAGDTEAF
TRBD1,TRBJ1-6,TRBV9,ASSGQGGMNSPLH
-,TRBJ1-4,TRBV28,ASSFPGVDEKLF
-,TRBJ1-5,TRBV28,ASSFGIGSGQPQH
-,TRBJ1-3,TRBV29-1,SATDGYSGNTIY
TRBD1,TRBJ1-3,TRBV9,ASSPRQGTGNTIY
-,TRBJ2-7,TRBV9,ASSVDNYEQY
TRBD1,TRBJ2-7,TRBV18,ASSDSQGTYEQY
-,TRBJ2-3,TRBV24-1,ATSGASDSELFSSTDTQY
-,TRBJ1-3,TRBV6-1,ASSDGSGSAGNTIY
-,TRBJ1-5,TRBV19,ASSPERYQPQH
TRBD1,TRBJ2-4,TRBV11-3,ASSLQTGGDLQAKNIQY
-,TRBJ1-2,TRBV5-4,ASSSGAYGYT
-,TRBJ2-1,TRBV11-2,ASSSSSYNEQF
TRBD1,TRBJ1-1,TRBV12-3/TRBV12-4,ASSYQGVAEAF
-,TRBJ2-7,TRBV10-3,AISPRENSYEQY
-,TRBJ2-5,TRBV10-3,ASSHGGQETQY
TRBD2,TRBJ2-7,TRBV11-2,ASSPRLAGNYYEQY
-,TRBJ2-7,TRBV4-1,ASSPSVRDEQY
-,TRBJ1-1,TRBV6-5,ASSSSGWRGNTEAF
TRBD1,TRBJ1-2,TRBV29-1,SAAGGQGDYGYT
TRBD1,TRBJ1-1,TRBV9,ASSDRPGQGQTEAF
TRBD1,TRBJ1-3,TRBV28,ASRGQGHSGNTIY
TRBD2,TRBJ2-1,TRBV5-5,ASSPTSVPLNEQF
-,TRBJ2-3,TRBV6-5,ASSQYSGLDTQY
-,TRBJ1-3,TRBV19,ASDEECRGHPSGNTIY
TRBD1,TRBJ2-7,TRBV5-6,ASSLDRGLVYEQY
-,TRBJ2-3,TRBV7-2,ASSFGDTRKDTQY
TRBD2,TRBJ2-3,TRBV6-5,ASSYLLAGDPDTQY
-,TRBJ2-6,TRBV5-1,ASSSYVGTSSGANVLT
-,TRBJ2-2,TRBV9,ASSVKGRGNTGELF
TRBD1,TRBJ1-2,TRBV7-9,ASSFGQGARGGYT
TRBD2,TRBJ2-1,TRBV5-1,ASSLSSGGVSSYNEQF
TRBD1,TRBJ2-7,TRBV19,ASSRTGGAYEQY
TRBD2,TRBJ2-3,TRBV6-5,ASSWGLAGGTDTQY
-,TRBJ1-2,TRBV7-9,ASSLEPHRDGYT
TRBD2,TRBJ2-1,TRBV18,ASSPMRGGQSSYNEQF